This TCR beta chain came from a study of radiation and T cells in renal cell carcinoma. Study overall: Nephrectomy followed 15 Gy stereotactic body radiation by 4 weeks. Findings and caveats of the study: Baseline intratumoral clonotype presence is unknown without pretreatment biopsies.

A remark on this clone: Its cognate antigen is unknown.

The germline V gene has CDR1 SGDLS and CDR2 YYNGEE. V was pared by 3 bases and J by 4 bases, with 13 bases between. The CDR3 contains 14 residues. Here immunoSEQ multiplex PCR was the method, and the copy in TCRdb shows in-frame clones only, minus some. The sample has roughly 100,000 clones, 65% to 85% seen once. Sample time point: baseline pretreatment blood. The sample's treatment: 15 Gy SBRT to primary tumor, nephrectomy 4 weeks later. Radiation-treated patients gave blood at baseline, week 2 and week 4. This renal cell carcinoma was of the clear cell type. The TCR comes from a man between 60 and 75 years old with renal cell carcinoma. The sequences come from blood, collected from a patient whose treatment included radiotherapy and nephrectomy. V and J are TRBV9 and TRBJ1-2, with D maybe TRBD1 (6 bases). The CDR3 DNA follows: TGTGCCAGCAGCGCGGACAGTGAAAGCTATGGCTACACCTTC. This sequence encodes CASSADSESYGYTF. The full variable domain, in which reference TRBV9 and TRBJ1-2 provide the parts outside the CDR3, is DSGVTQTPKHLITATGQRVTLRCSPRSGDLSVYWYQQSLDQGLQFLIQYYNGEERAKGNILERFSAQQFPDLHSELNLSSLELGDSALYFCASSADSESYGYTFGSGTRLTVV.